Below are 24 T cell receptor beta chains sequenced from a single sample in a study of blood T cell repertoires in COVID-19. Measured with immunoSEQ multiplex PCR; TCRdb has only the in-frame clones, and not every one. This table has 99,000 or so clones, about four fifths appearing once. The sample consisted of peripheral blood. Receptors originate from a woman in her 70s with acute or convalescent COVID-19.

The chain links TRBV29-1 to TRBJ2-4; D call uncertain. V gave up 3 bases and J gave up 0 bases, with 6 bases separating them. Germline V gene data show CDR1 as SQVTM and CDR2 as ANQGSEA. The CDR3 sequence is 13 residues long. CDR3: CSVDPGAKNIQYF. In DNA form, the CDR3 reads TGCAGCGTTGATCCCGGAGCCAAAAACATTCAGTACTTC. The full variable domain, in which reference TRBV29-1 and TRBJ2-4 provide the parts outside the CDR3, is SAVISQKPSRDICQRGTSLTIQCQVDSQVTMMFWYRQQPGQSLTLIATANQGSEATYESGFVIDKFPISRPNLTFSTLTVSNMSPEDSSIYLCSVDPGAKNIQYFGAGTRLSVL.

The chain is built from TRBV28 and TRBJ2-7, with D tentatively TRBD1 (7 bases). This CDR3 has 15 residues. V was pared by 6 bases and J by 4 bases, with 19 bases between. CDR1 and CDR2 (germline): MDHEN, SYDVKM. CDR3 sequence reads: CASSLKAGGGYEQYF. DNA for the CDR3: TGTGCCAGCAGCCTAAAGGCAGGGGGAGGATACGAGCAGTACTTC. Complete variable domain (other parts from reference TRBV28 and TRBJ2-7): DVKVTQSSRYLVKRTGEKVFLECVQDMDHENMFWYRQDPGLGLRLIYFSYDVKMKEKGDIPEGYSVSREKKERFSLILESASTNQTSMYLCASSLKAGGGYEQYFGPGTRLTVT.

The chain carries TRBV6-2 or TRBV6-3 and TRBJ2-1; 8 bases fit TRBD1. Germline values: CDR1 MNHEY, CDR2 SVGEGT. V trimming: 4 bases; J trimming: 1 base; junction bases outside the gene matches: 3. CDR3 size: 15 residues. The CDR3 region has the DNA TGTGCCAGCAGTTCGACAGGGGTTTCCTACAATGAGCAGTTCTTC. Amino acids: CASSSTGVSYNEQFF.

This chain joins TRBV4-3 and TRBJ2-7; weak D call: TRBD1 (6 bases). Germline V gene sequence: CDR1 LGHNA, CDR2 YSLEER. V lost 0 bases and J 7 bases, leaving 16 bases between the germline ends. CDR3 length equals 15 residues. CDR3 in amino acids: CASSQDRGRGWEQYF. The CDR3 nucleotides are TGCGCCAGCAGCCAAGATAGGGGCAGGGGCTGGGAGCAGTACTTC.

The J gene is TRBJ1-2, the V gene TRBV19, with 8 positions matching TRBD1. V was clipped by 1 base and J by 2 bases; unmatched bases: 3. Germline loops: CDR1 LNHDA, CDR2 SQIVND (reference sequence). The CDR3 length is 15 residues. This chain's CDR3 is CASSIGTGTNYGYTF. In DNA, the CDR3 is TGTGCCAGTAGTATAGGGACAGGGACCAACTATGGCTACACCTTC.

V and J are TRBV19 and TRBJ1-1, with D possibly being TRBD1 (6 bases). Germline values: CDR1 LNHDA, CDR2 SQIVND (reference sequence). The CDR3 covers 16 residues. Trimming took 3 bases from V and 0 from J, leaving 14 bases between them. The CDR3 nucleotides are TGTGCCAGTAGTATCCTGGGGGGGCCTTTGAACACTGAAGCTTTCTTT. This encodes CASSILGGPLNTEAFF.

This clone was recorded once. V and J are TRBV5-1 and TRBJ1-5; maybe TRBD1 (6 bases). Germline lookup yields CDR1 SGHRS and CDR2 YFSETQ. Trimming shortened V by 4 bases and J by 4 bases, and 18 bases separated the two germline ends. The CDR3 is 16 amino acids. The CDR3 reads CASSPTYGQSNQPQHF. The CDR3 bases are TGCGCCAGCAGCCCTACCTATGGACAGTCTAATCAGCCCCAGCATTTT.

The chain couples TRBV28 to TRBJ2-3; D not resolved. The germline CDR1 and CDR2 sequences are MDHEN and SYDVKM. The CDR3 totals 13 residues. Trimming removed 2 bases from V and 1 base from J, with 4 bases in between. The CDR3 spells CASSLTRTDTQYF. The CDR3 DNA sequence: TGTGCCAGCAGTTTAACTCGCACAGATACGCAGTATTTT.

This chain links TRBV28 with TRBJ2-3; TRBD1 matches 7 bases. The CDR3 extends over 15 amino acids. Germline lookup yields CDR1 MDHEN and CDR2 SYDVKM. With V trimmed by 3 bases and J by 1 base, 4 bases remained unmatched. Written as DNA, the CDR3 is TGTGCCAGCAGTTTCCCAGGACAGGGCACAGATACGCAGTATTTT. Its protein is CASSFPGQGTDTQYF. The full variable domain, completed using reference TRBV28 and TRBJ2-3, is DVKVTQSSRYLVKRTGEKVFLECVQDMDHENMFWYRQDPGLGLRLIYFSYDVKMKEKGDIPEGYSVSREKKERFSLILESASTNQTSMYLCASSFPGQGTDTQYFGPGTRLTVL.

This chain joins TRBV19 and TRBJ1-1, with a weak D call TRBD1 (5 bases). The V and J ends lost 6 bases and 5 bases respectively, with 16 bases between them. The CDR3 totals 14 residues. Germline loops: CDR1 LNHDA, CDR2 SQIVND (reference sequence). In DNA form, the CDR3 reads TGTGCCAGTAGGACTTCGAGTAGGACAACTGAAGCTTTCTTT. Its translation: CASRTSSRTTEAFF.

V usage is TRBV4-2 and J usage is TRBJ2-5; TRBD2 aligns across 8 bases. The J segment lost 9 bases and the V segment lost 1 base, leaving 10 bases of the junction unmatched. CDR3 size: 15 residues. The germline V gene encodes CDR1 LGHNA and CDR2 YNFKEQ. CDR3: CASSQGSLGREAQYF. The CDR3, as DNA: TGTGCCAGCAGCCAAGGGTCTTTAGGGCGGGAGGCCCAGTACTTC.

The chain couples TRBV5-4 to TRBJ2-7; 7 bases map to TRBD2. Germline values: CDR1 SGHNT, CDR2 YYREEE (reference sequence). With 3 bases clipped from V and 0 bases from J, the junction kept 3 bases outside the gene matches. The CDR3 contains 14 residues. CDR3 sequence: CASSSGGYSYEQYF. The DNA of the CDR3 is TGTGCCAGCAGCTCGGGGGGATACTCCTACGAGCAGTACTTC.

In this sample, this clone turned up once. The chain links TRBV6-2 or TRBV6-3 to TRBJ1-1; 8 bases match TRBD1. After removal of 2 bases from V and 4 bases from J, the junction contained 9 bases not matched to a gene. Germline CDR1 is MNHEY and CDR2 is SVGEGT. CDR3 length: 16 residues. This CDR3 reads CASSYASLTGGTEAFF. The CDR3 coding sequence is TGTGCCAGCAGTTACGCCTCCCTTACAGGGGGCACTGAAGCTTTCTTT.

V is TRBV6-5 and J is TRBJ1-2, with 7 bases fitting TRBD1. Germline V gene sequence: CDR1 MNHEY, CDR2 SVGAGI. V dropped 5 bases and J dropped 5; count of bases not matched to a gene: 8. This CDR3 is built from 14 residues. For the CDR3, the DNA is TGTGCCAGCAGTCAGCAGGGGGTTCTATATGGCTACACCTTC. It translates to CASSQQGVLYGYTF.

The V and J genes are TRBV5-4 and TRBJ2-7, with a weak D call TRBD1 (5 bases). Between the trimmed V and J ends, which lost 4 bases and 2 bases, there was a span of 10 bases. CDR1 SGHNT and CDR2 YYREEE come from the germline V gene (reference sequence). The CDR3 runs 13 residues. The CDR3: CASSLQGTYEQYF. The CDR3 region has the DNA TGTGCCAGCAGCCTCCAGGGCACCTACGAGCAGTACTTC.

The chain employs TRBV7-9 and TRBJ2-7, with TRBD2 as a possible D gene (6 bases). The CDR3 contains 18 residues. CDR1 and CDR2 from the germline V gene are SEHNR and FQNEAQ (reference sequence). V was shortened by 5 bases and J by 6 bases, with 29 bases between the two germline ends. CDR3 protein: CASSPSLVGGLRLSEQYF. The CDR3 region has the DNA TGTGCCAGCAGCCCCTCCCTGGTGGGGGGTCTTCGGCTTTCCGAGCAGTACTTC.

Concerning this clone itself: One junction end disagrees with the germline gene, perhaps due to a read error. This CDR3 is CASSLMAGSSPGSRNF. The CDR3 nucleotides are TGTGCCAGCAGCTTGATGGCAGGCTCCTCTCCTGGAAGCAGGAACTTC. This chain uses TRBV5-4 with TRBJ2-7; the D is unclear. The CDR3 contains 16 residues. Looked up from germline, CDR1 is SGHNT and CDR2 is YYREEE (reference sequence).

The V and J genes are TRBV9 and TRBJ2-7; tentative D call: TRBD2 (6 bases). The V end lost 0 bases, the J end lost 7 bases, and 26 bases lay between the germline ends. Germline V gene lookup returns CDR1 SGDLS and CDR2 YYNGEE. The CDR3 spans 18 residues. CDR3 nucleotides: TGTGCCAGCAGCGTAGCTCCAGGCGGACCCGGGGAGGCGTGGGAGCAGTACTTC. Translated: CASSVAPGGPGEAWEQYF.

This chain joins TRBV3-1 (or the pseudogene TRBV3-2) and TRBJ2-5; 8 bases fit TRBD2. V trimming: 2 bases; J trimming: 2 bases; junction bases outside the gene matches: 7. CDR3 length: 16 residues. Germline V gene data show CDR1 as LGHDT and CDR2 as YNNKEL (reference sequence). The CDR3 is CASSQFGAGEQETQYF. The CDR3 DNA reads as TGTGCCAGCAGCCAATTTGGAGCGGGGGAACAAGAGACCCAGTACTTC.

The chain combines TRBV10-3 with TRBJ2-5; no definite D call. Germline V gene sequence: CDR1 ENHRY, CDR2 SYGVKD. The CDR3 consists of 13 residues. V was shortened by 4 bases and J by 5 bases, with 11 bases between the two germline ends. The CDR3 protein is CAISVTGIETQYF. CDR3 DNA sequence: TGTGCCATCAGTGTAACGGGTATTGAGACCCAGTACTTC.

A single count supports this clone. The chain links TRBV19 to TRBJ1-2; 8 positions match TRBD1. Losses at the gene ends were 6 bases for V and 3 bases for J; bases not matched to a gene: 3. The CDR3 contains 13 residues. The germline V gene has CDR1 LNHDA and CDR2 SQIVND (reference sequence). The CDR3 loop is CASRLQGDYGYTF. CDR3 DNA sequence: TGTGCCAGTAGGCTACAGGGGGACTATGGCTACACCTTC.

The chain joins TRBV10-3 to TRBJ2-5; 14 bases match TRBD2. The germline V gene encodes CDR1 ENHRY and CDR2 SYGVKD. The CDR3 spans 16 residues. V shed 5 bases, J shed 1 base, and the junction held 3 bases outside the gene matches. CDR3 loop: CAISSGTSGGQETQYF. CDR3 in DNA: TGTGCCATCAGTTCCGGGACTAGCGGGGGCCAAGAGACCCAGTACTTC.

V usage is TRBV6-5 and J usage is TRBJ1-4, with 7 bases identical to TRBD1. CDR3 length equals 14 residues. Looked up from germline, CDR1 is MNHEY and CDR2 is SVGAGI. With 6 bases clipped from V and 3 bases from J, the junction kept 4 bases outside the gene matches. The CDR3 nucleotides are TGTGCCAGCAGGGGGACAGTCTCTAATGAAAAACTGTTTTTT. As protein: CASRGTVSNEKLFF.

This rearrangement joins TRBV4-1 to TRBJ2-7; 7 positions agree with TRBD1. Germline trimming cut 4 bases from V and 5 bases from J; bases unmatched to any gene: 8. The CDR3 has 14 residues. Germline CDR1 and CDR2: MGHRA and YSYEKL. CDR3 loop: CASSPRDSLHEQYF. The CDR3 nucleotides are TGCGCCAGCAGCCCCCGGGACAGTCTCCACGAGCAGTACTTC.